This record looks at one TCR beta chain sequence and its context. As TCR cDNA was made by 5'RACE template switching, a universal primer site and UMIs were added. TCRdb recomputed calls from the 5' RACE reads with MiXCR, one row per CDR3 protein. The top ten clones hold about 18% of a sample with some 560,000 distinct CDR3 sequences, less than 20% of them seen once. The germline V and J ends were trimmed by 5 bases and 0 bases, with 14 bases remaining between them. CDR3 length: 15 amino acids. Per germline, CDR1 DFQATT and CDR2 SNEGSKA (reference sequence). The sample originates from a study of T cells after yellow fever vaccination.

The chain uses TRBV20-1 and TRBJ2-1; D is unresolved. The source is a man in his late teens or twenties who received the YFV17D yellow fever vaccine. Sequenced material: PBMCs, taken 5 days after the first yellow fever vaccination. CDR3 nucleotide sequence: TGCAGTGCTCCCCCGGAACCAAGCTCCTACAATGAGCAGTTCTTC. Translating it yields CSAPPEPSSYNEQFF.